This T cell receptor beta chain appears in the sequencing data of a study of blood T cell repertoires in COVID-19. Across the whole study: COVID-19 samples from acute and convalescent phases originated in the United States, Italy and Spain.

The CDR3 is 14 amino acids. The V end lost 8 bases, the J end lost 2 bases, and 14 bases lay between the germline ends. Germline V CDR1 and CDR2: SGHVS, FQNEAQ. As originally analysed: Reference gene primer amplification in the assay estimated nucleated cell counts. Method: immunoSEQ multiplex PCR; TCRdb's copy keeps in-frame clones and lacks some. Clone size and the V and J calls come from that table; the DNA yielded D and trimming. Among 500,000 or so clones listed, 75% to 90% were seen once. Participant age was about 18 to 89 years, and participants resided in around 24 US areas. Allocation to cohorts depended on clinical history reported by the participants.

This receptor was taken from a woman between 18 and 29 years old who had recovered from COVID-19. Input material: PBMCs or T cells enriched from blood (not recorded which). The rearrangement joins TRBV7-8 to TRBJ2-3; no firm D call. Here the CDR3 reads CASSPWADTDTQYF. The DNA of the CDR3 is TGTGCCAGCTCCCCGTGGGCCGACACAGATACGCAGTATTTT.